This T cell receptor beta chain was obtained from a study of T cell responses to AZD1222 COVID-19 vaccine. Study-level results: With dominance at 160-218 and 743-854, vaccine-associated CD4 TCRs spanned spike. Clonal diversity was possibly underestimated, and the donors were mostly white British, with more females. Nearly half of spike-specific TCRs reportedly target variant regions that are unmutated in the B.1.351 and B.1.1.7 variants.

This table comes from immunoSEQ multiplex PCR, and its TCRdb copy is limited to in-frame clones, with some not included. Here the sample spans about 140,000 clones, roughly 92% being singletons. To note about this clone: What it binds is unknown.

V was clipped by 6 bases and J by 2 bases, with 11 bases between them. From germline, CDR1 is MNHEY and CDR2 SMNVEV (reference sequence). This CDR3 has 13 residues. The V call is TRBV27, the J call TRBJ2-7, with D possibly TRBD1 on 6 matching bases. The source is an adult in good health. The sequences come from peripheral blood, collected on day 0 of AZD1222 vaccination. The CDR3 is CASRPGTPYEQYF. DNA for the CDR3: TGTGCCAGCAGACCCGGGACACCCTACGAGCAGTACTTC.